This entry lists 15 T cell receptor beta chains sequenced from one sample in a study of T-cell reconstitution after alpha-beta-depleted transplantation in children. For TCRbeta, the library was prepared with unique molecular identifiers. A single record per CDR3 protein comes from TCRdb applying MiXCR to the PCR reads. The sample has hundreds of thousands of distinct CDR3 sequences, around 23% seen once. The sequencing used PBMCs, mostly from graft donor cells, collected 360 days after TCRalphabeta/CD19-depleted stem cell transplant. The receptors here all came from a boy less than two years old who had a stem cell transplant for acute myeloid leukemia, so the T cells may come from the graft donor.

The chain recombines TRBV7-9 with TRBJ1-2, with 7 bases fitting TRBD1. Germline-derived CDR1 and CDR2 are SEHNR and FQNEAQ (reference sequence). V lost 4 bases, J lost 2 bases, and 7 bases stayed unmatched. The CDR3 is 15 amino acids. This CDR3 is CASSSTGTANYGYTF. The CDR3 region has the DNA TGTGCCAGCAGCTCAACCGGGACAGCGAACTATGGCTACACCTTC.

This clonotype was recorded many times. V and J are TRBV29-1 and TRBJ1-2, with 7 positions matching TRBD1. The V segment lost 7 bases and the J segment 1 base; nucleotides outside the gene matches: 6. CDR3 length equals 13 residues. CDR1 is SQVTM, CDR2 ANQGSEA, per germline. CDR3 sequence: CSAWTGSNYGYTF. In DNA form, the CDR3 reads TGCAGCGCTTGGACAGGTAGTAACTATGGCTACACCTTC.

This clonotype appeared a few times. V and J are TRBV4-2 and TRBJ2-5; D gene unclear. The CDR3 loop spans 16 amino acids. Germline assignment: CDR1 LGHNA and CDR2 YNFKEQ. Between the trimmed V and J ends, which lost 4 bases and 4 bases, there was a span of 19 bases. The CDR3 reads CASSPRSWLEGETQYF. The CDR3 DNA reads as TGTGCCAGCAGCCCAAGGTCGTGGCTGGAAGGAGAGACCCAGTACTTC.

This clonotype has only one observation. The V call is TRBV6-2 or TRBV6-3, the J call TRBJ2-7, with TRBD1 matching over 7 bases. CDR1 and CDR2 from the germline V gene are MNHEY and SVGEGT. Trimming cost V 3 bases and J 0 bases; bases outside gene matches: 5. The CDR3 consists of 15 residues. The CDR3 bases are TGTGCCAGCAGTTATTCTCGGGACAGCTCCTACGAGCAGTACTTC. This encodes CASSYSRDSSYEQYF.

V and J are TRBV20-1 and TRBJ2-3; D may be TRBD1 (5 bases). The CDR3 extends over 15 amino acids. The ends were cut back, 3 bases at V and 0 bases at J, with 13 bases in the middle. Germline assignment: CDR1 DFQATT and CDR2 SNEGSKA (reference sequence). CDR3 region: CSASKGQRSTDTQYF. The DNA of the CDR3 is TGCAGTGCTAGCAAGGGGCAACGAAGCACAGATACGCAGTATTTT.

This clonotype has ten or more counts. The V and J genes are TRBV20-1 and TRBJ2-1, with D maybe TRBD2 (6 bases). The CDR3 has 14 amino acids. In germline, CDR1 is DFQATT, CDR2 SNEGSKA (reference sequence). V was shortened by 5 bases and J by 2 bases, with 13 bases between the two germline ends. The CDR3 reads CSAASGGTYNEQFF. As DNA, the CDR3 is TGCAGTGCTGCCTCCGGGGGAACCTACAATGAGCAGTTCTTC.

This clonotype was detected a few times. This chain connects TRBV6-5 to TRBJ2-2; D gene ambiguous. Germline lookup yields CDR1 MNHEY and CDR2 SVGAGI. V was shortened by 2 bases and J by 3 bases, with 10 bases between the two germline ends. CDR3 length equals 15 residues. The CDR3 here is CASSYGVSHTGELFF. The DNA of the CDR3 is TGTGCCAGCAGTTACGGGGTATCGCACACCGGGGAGCTGTTTTTT.

The CDR3 loop reads CSARLAWSTDTQYF. Written as DNA, the CDR3 is TGCAGTGCTCGACTAGCGTGGAGCACAGATACGCAGTATTTT. V and J are TRBV20-1 and TRBJ2-3, with TRBD2 matching 8 bases. V gave up 5 bases and J gave up 0 bases; unmatched junction bases: 4. Germline CDR1 is DFQATT and CDR2 is SNEGSKA (reference sequence). The CDR3 sequence is 14 residues long.

About this clonotype itself: A much larger clone differs by one base, so this may be a read error. Likely a read error: the CDR3 ends without its conserved phenylalanine or tryptophan. The chain employs TRBV4-3 and TRBJ2-1; 9 bases match TRBD2. The germline gives CDR1 LGHNA, CDR2 YSLEER. The CDR3 has 15 amino acids. V lost 3 bases, J lost 7 bases, and 7 bases stayed unmatched. The CDR3 loop is CASSQVSGGKNEQFI. CDR3 nucleotide sequence: TGCGCCAGCAGCCAGGTTAGCGGGGGTAAGAATGAGCAGTTCATC.

The rearrangement joins TRBV15 to TRBJ2-7; 11 bases line up with TRBD2. V shed 0 bases and J 0 bases; nucleotides not matched to a gene: 10. CDR1 is LNHNV, CDR2 YYDKDF, per germline (reference sequence). This CDR3 spans 19 amino acids. The CDR3 nucleotides are TGTGCCACCAGCAGAGATAGGTTGGGGCTAGCGGGGGGCTCCTACGAGCAGTACTTC. Its translation is CATSRDRLGLAGGSYEQYF.

This clonotype has just a few counts. V usage is TRBV10-3 and J usage is TRBJ2-7; 7 nucleotides match TRBD1. The CDR3 is 13 residues long. V shed 5 bases, J shed 4 bases, and the junction held 5 bases outside the gene matches. Germline assignment: CDR1 ENHRY and CDR2 SYGVKD. The chain's CDR3 is CAISPGQYYEQYV. CDR3 coding DNA: TGTGCCATCAGTCCGGGACAGTATTACGAGCAGTACGTC.

This clonotype was found many times. The germline gene is not matched at one end of the junction; a read error may be the cause. The chain is built from TRBV2 and TRBJ2-2; D is unresolved. Germline loops: CDR1 SNHLY, CDR2 FYNNEI. This CDR3 is built from 13 residues. In DNA, the CDR3 is TGTGCAAGCAGTGGCAGTCCGGCCGGGGAGCTGTTTTTT. It yields the protein CASSGSPAGELFF.

This clonotype has only a few counts. The chain links TRBV29-1 to TRBJ2-3; perhaps TRBD2 as D (5 bases). The V end lost 4 bases, the J end lost 3 bases, and 14 bases lay between the germline ends. From germline, CDR1 is SQVTM and CDR2 ANQGSEA. The CDR3 length is 14 residues. CDR3 residues: CSVGTGLRTDTQYF. The CDR3 nucleotides read TGCAGCGTTGGGACGGGGTTAAGGACAGATACGCAGTATTTT.

The chain employs TRBV4-1 and TRBJ1-1; weak D call: TRBD1 (5 bases). Germline CDR1 and CDR2: MGHRA and YSYEKL. The CDR3 is 16 residues long. V was shortened by 2 bases and J by 5 bases, with 18 bases between the two germline ends. The CDR3 protein is CASSQRGAQGGTEAFF. CDR3 sequence (DNA): TGCGCCAGCAGCCAAAGGGGTGCCCAGGGTGGGACTGAAGCTTTCTTT.

This clonotype came up a few times. The chain combines TRBV4-3 with TRBJ2-4, with D possibly matching TRBD1 (5 bases). The CDR3 covers 17 residues. Per germline, CDR1 LGHNA and CDR2 YSLEER. The V and J ends lost 1 base and 7 bases respectively, with 20 bases between them. The CDR3: CASSQVAQGTRANIQYF. The CDR3 bases are TGCGCCAGCAGCCAAGTCGCTCAGGGAACAAGGGCTAACATTCAGTACTTC.